Shown below are 11 T cell receptor beta chains from a single sample sequenced in a study of blood T cells in healthy people across ages. A second roughly 6 to 11 cycle PCR used barcoded and J-beta primers. TCRdb analysed the 5' RACE reads with MiXCR anew, one entry per CDR3 protein. The sample lists around 1,600,000 distinct CDR3 sequences; roughly two fifths were seen once. The sample was blood. The source is a woman aged 18 to 35 in good health.

V usage is TRBV27 and J usage is TRBJ2-7; 7 nucleotides match TRBD1. The J segment lost 3 bases and the V segment lost 8 bases, leaving 7 bases of the junction unmatched. CDR1 is MNHEY, CDR2 SMNVEV, per germline (reference sequence). This CDR3 has 13 amino acids. The CDR3 sequence is CASAPGQNYEQYF. CDR3 in DNA: TGTGCCAGCGCACCGGGACAGAACTACGAGCAGTACTTC.

This clonotype was seen only a few times. V gene TRBV20-1 combines with J gene TRBJ2-3; possible D gene TRBD2, 6 bases. Germline values: CDR1 DFQATT, CDR2 SNEGSKA (reference sequence). Trimming stripped 2 bases from V and 6 bases from J, with 21 bases between. The CDR3 is made up of 16 amino acids. The CDR3 sequence: CSARLWSSDPKDTQYF. CDR3 sequence (DNA): TGCAGTGCTAGATTGTGGTCTAGCGATCCAAAGGATACGCAGTATTTT.

This clonotype was recorded a few times. This may be a read error: a much more frequent sequence differs by one nucleotide. The chain employs TRBV7-9 and TRBJ2-5; possible D gene TRBD2, 5 bases. Germline V gene sequence: CDR1 SEHNR, CDR2 FQNEAQ (reference sequence). This CDR3 has 13 residues. V was cut by 1 base and J by 3 bases, with 6 bases left in between. For the CDR3, the DNA is TGTGCCAGCAGCTTAGACGGGGAAGAGACCCAGTACTTC. It codes for CASSLDGEETQYF.

This chain connects TRBV7-9 to TRBJ1-6; D possibly corresponds to TRBD1 (6 bases). CDR3 length: 15 amino acids. In germline, CDR1 is SEHNR, CDR2 FQNEAQ (reference sequence). V was cut by 5 bases and J by 7 bases, with 15 bases left in between. CDR3 loop: CASSHGRQENSPLHF. CDR3 bases: TGTGCCAGCAGCCACGGACGACAGGAGAATTCACCCCTCCACTTT. The full variable domain, in which reference TRBV7-9 and TRBJ1-6 provide the parts outside the CDR3, is DTGVSQNPRHKITKRGQNVTFRCDPISEHNRLYWYRQTLGQGPEFLTYFQNEAQLEKSRLLSDRFSAERPKGSFSTLEIQRTEQGDSAMYLCASSHGRQENSPLHFGNGTRLTVT.

The chain links TRBV4-1 to TRBJ2-4, with a tentative D call TRBD1 (9 bases). The J call may not be correct, given that the DNA end is closer to TRBJ2-5. This CDR3 spans 15 amino acids. CDR1 and CDR2 from the germline V gene are MGHRA and YSYEKL. The CDR3 DNA follows: TGCGCCAGCAGCCTCGGGACAGGGACTAGAGAGACCCAGTACTTC. Residues: CASSLGTGTRETQYF.

CDR3 protein: CASSLAQGENTEAFF. The DNA for the CDR3 is TGTGCCAGCAGCTTAGCGCAGGGAGAGAACACTGAAGCTTTCTTT. The J gene is TRBJ1-1, the V gene TRBV7-9; the D gene is possibly TRBD1 (5 bases). Germline V gene sequence: CDR1 SEHNR, CDR2 FQNEAQ (reference sequence). CDR3 size: 15 residues. With 0 bases removed from V and 1 base from J, the gap between germline ends came to 9 bases. The whole variable domain, remainder taken from reference TRBV7-9 and TRBJ1-1, is DTGVSQNPRHKITKRGQNVTFRCDPISEHNRLYWYRQTLGQGPEFLTYFQNEAQLEKSRLLSDRFSAERPKGSFSTLEIQRTEQGDSAMYLCASSLAQGENTEAFFGQGTRLTVV.

This clonotype was recorded a few times. The V gene is TRBV7-9, the J gene TRBJ1-1, with TRBD1 as a possible D gene (5 bases). Germline assignment: CDR1 SEHNR and CDR2 FQNEAQ (reference sequence). The CDR3 is made up of 13 amino acids. Trimming shortened V by 0 bases and J by 10 bases, and 12 bases separated the two germline ends. CDR3 loop: CASSLALGDGAFF. CDR3 bases: TGTGCCAGCAGCTTAGCGTTGGGGGATGGAGCTTTCTTT. Using reference TRBV7-9 and TRBJ1-1 for the parts outside the CDR3, the full variable domain is DTGVSQNPRHKITKRGQNVTFRCDPISEHNRLYWYRQTLGQGPEFLTYFQNEAQLEKSRLLSDRFSAERPKGSFSTLEIQRTEQGDSAMYLCASSLALGDGAFFGQGTRLTVV.

The CDR3 nucleotides are TGTGCCAGCAGTGTGGGCCCTGGGAGCGGTGTAGAGACCCAGTTCTTC. It yields the protein CASSVGPGSGVETQFF. The chain is built from TRBV12-3 or TRBV12-4 and TRBJ2-1; D possibly corresponds to TRBD2 (5 bases). V was cut by 5 bases and J by 13 bases, with 27 bases left in between. The CDR3 runs 16 residues.

This chain uses TRBV11-2 with TRBJ2-3; no firm D call. Trimming stripped 5 bases from V and 2 bases from J, with 11 bases between. Germline V gene sequence: CDR1 SGHAT, CDR2 FQNNGV. This CDR3 is built from 14 residues. The CDR3 region is CASSPARITDTQYF. The DNA for the CDR3 is TGTGCCAGCAGCCCGGCGCGGATCACAGATACGCAGTATTTT. Together with reference TRBV11-2 and TRBJ2-3, the CDR3 gives the full variable domain: EAGVAQSPRYKIIEKRQSVAFWCNPISGHATLYWYQQILGQGPKLLIQFQNNGVVDDSQLPKDRFSAERLKGVDSTLKIQPAKLEDSAVYLCASSPARITDTQYFGPGTRLTVL.

This clonotype has a handful of counts. The chain has TRBV5-1 and TRBJ2-5; 8 bases agree with TRBD1. With V trimmed by 4 bases and J by 3 bases, 11 bases remained unmatched. From germline, CDR1 is SGHRS and CDR2 YFSETQ. CDR3 length: 16 amino acids. CDR3 amino acids: CASSHFGQGIEETQYF. The CDR3 region has the DNA TGCGCCAGCAGCCACTTCGGACAGGGAATTGAAGAGACCCAGTACTTC.

This clonotype was seen more than once but under ten times. The chain employs TRBV12-3 or TRBV12-4 and TRBJ2-1; 9 bases fit TRBD1. The junction had 10 bases not matched to a gene; V was cut back by 5 bases and J by 8 bases. This CDR3 is built from 15 residues. The CDR3 DNA is TGTGCCAGCAGTCTTAGGGACAGGGAGAGGCATGAGCAGTTCTTC. Amino acids: CASSLRDRERHEQFF.